Following are 18 T cell receptor beta chains from one sample sequenced in a study of blood T cell repertoires in COVID-19. Repertoires were generated with immunoSEQ multiplex PCR, while TCRdb's copy carries only in-frame clones and drops some. Among 300,000 to 350,000 clones, under 95% were seen once, and the ten largest hold around 3.5%. The sequenced sample was peripheral blood. These receptors were collected from a young woman who had recovered from COVID-19.

The chain links TRBV19 to TRBJ1-5; D is unresolved. V was cut by 3 bases and J by 6 bases, with 18 bases left in between. Germline-derived CDR1 and CDR2 are LNHDA and SQIVND (reference sequence). The CDR3 has 16 amino acids. CDR3 region: CASSILDFRIGQPQHF. The CDR3 DNA is TGTGCCAGTAGTATTTTGGACTTTCGGATTGGTCAGCCCCAGCATTTT.

This clone has only one observation. The chain uses TRBV30 and TRBJ1-2; possible D gene TRBD1, 6 bases. The CDR3 is made up of 13 amino acids. V was shortened by 7 bases and J by 1 base, with 13 bases between the two germline ends. The V gene's germline CDR1 is GTSNPN and CDR2 SVGIG (reference sequence). The CDR3: CAFRDKFNYGYTF. CDR3 coding DNA: TGTGCCTTCCGGGACAAATTTAACTATGGCTACACCTTC.

The chain carries TRBV19 and TRBJ2-1; D is possibly TRBD1 (6 bases). The germline V gene encodes CDR1 LNHDA and CDR2 SQIVND (reference sequence). Trimming took off 6 bases at V and 0 bases at J, with 12 bases between the two ends. The CDR3 extends over 15 amino acids. This CDR3 is CASRLDRSSYNEQFF. CDR3 DNA sequence: TGTGCCAGTAGGTTGGACAGAAGCTCCTACAATGAGCAGTTCTTC.

This chain uses TRBV19 with TRBJ1-2; D is possibly TRBD1 (6 bases). Germline V gene sequence: CDR1 LNHDA, CDR2 SQIVND (reference sequence). The CDR3 sequence is 13 residues long. V lost 3 bases, J lost 4 bases, and 9 bases lay in between. The CDR3 DNA reads as TGTGCCAGTAGTATGGACAGAGCCTATGGCTACACCTTC. This encodes CASSMDRAYGYTF.

The chain carries TRBV24-1 and TRBJ1-5; maybe TRBD1 (6 bases). Germline V gene lookup returns CDR1 KGHDR and CDR2 SFDVKD. Trimming cost V 2 bases and J 5 bases, with 6 bases left between them. The CDR3 loop spans 13 amino acids. In nucleotides, the CDR3 is TGTGCCACCAGTGATTCAGGGGATCAGCCCCAGCATTTT. Its translation: CATSDSGDQPQHF.

This clone was observed a single time. V usage is TRBV4-1 and J usage is TRBJ2-1; 14 bases map to TRBD2. The CDR3 totals 15 residues. Germline V gene data show CDR1 as MGHRA and CDR2 as YSYEKL. The V and J ends lost 8 bases and 7 bases, in that order; junction bases with no gene match: 7. CDR3 residues: CASRPGLAGANEQFF. The DNA of the CDR3 is TGCGCCAGCCGACCGGGACTAGCGGGAGCTAATGAGCAGTTCTTC.

This rearrangement joins TRBV7-9 to TRBJ1-1; 7 nucleotides align to TRBD1. The CDR3 runs 14 residues. Germline V gene sequence: CDR1 SEHNR, CDR2 FQNEAQ (reference sequence). Trimming took 5 bases from V and 1 from J; bases not matched to a gene: 4. The CDR3 sequence: CASSRGQQNTEAFF. DNA of the CDR3: TGTGCCAGCAGCAGGGGACAGCAGAACACTGAAGCTTTCTTT.

J is TRBJ1-5 and V is TRBV28; D is undetermined. The CDR3 has 12 residues. Between the trimmed V and J ends, which lost 6 bases and 5 bases, there was a span of 8 bases. The germline CDR1 and CDR2 sequences are MDHEN and SYDVKM. The DNA of the CDR3 is TGTGCCAGCAGCCCCGAGTATCAGCCCCAGCATTTT. Residues: CASSPEYQPQHF.

CDR3 region: CATSQTGLRDGYTF. The DNA for the CDR3 is TGTGCCACCTCCCAGACAGGCCTCCGTGATGGCTACACCTTC. The rearrangement uses TRBV24-1 and TRBJ1-2, with D possibly matching TRBD1 (6 bases). The CDR3 totals 14 residues. Trimming removed 9 bases from V and 6 bases from J, with 19 bases in between. CDR1 is KGHDR and CDR2 is SFDVKD in the germline V gene.

The table lists this clone with a count of one. The CDR3 protein is CASSQELAMPDTQYF. The CDR3 DNA reads as TGTGCCAGCAGCCAAGAACTAGCGATGCCAGATACGCAGTATTTT. V and J are TRBV3-1 (or the pseudogene TRBV3-2) and TRBJ2-3, with TRBD2 identical over 7 bases. Germline V lookup: CDR1 LGHDT, CDR2 YNNKEL (reference sequence). Losses at the gene ends were 0 bases for V and 4 bases for J; bases not matched to a gene: 4. The CDR3 length is 15 residues.

This chain joins TRBV6-5 and TRBJ2-1; possibly TRBD2 for D (6 bases). Germline CDR1 and CDR2: MNHEY and SVGAGI. The length of the CDR3 is 15 residues. V dropped 6 bases and J dropped 4 bases, with 16 bases sitting between them. CDR3 amino acids: CASRAREKRYNEQFF. DNA of the CDR3: TGTGCCAGCAGGGCTCGGGAGAAGCGGTACAATGAGCAGTTCTTC.

V gene TRBV19 combines with J gene TRBJ1-5, with 8 bases lining up with TRBD1. The CDR3 extends over 16 amino acids. Per germline, CDR1 LNHDA and CDR2 SQIVND (reference sequence). Unmatched junction bases numbered 7, after V lost 6 bases and J lost 0 bases. The CDR3 region is CASRRTGGNSNQPQHF. In DNA, the CDR3 is TGTGCCAGTAGAAGAACAGGGGGGAATAGCAATCAGCCCCAGCATTTT.

The gene calls are TRBV30 and TRBJ2-2; tentatively, D is TRBD2 (5 bases). V was pared by 2 bases and J by 0 bases, with 10 bases between. The CDR3 is made up of 15 amino acids. Germline V gives CDR1 GTSNPN, CDR2 SVGIG (reference sequence). The CDR3 sequence: CAWSITGSNTGELFF. The CDR3 nucleotides are TGTGCCTGGAGTATCACGGGATCGAACACCGGGGAGCTGTTTTTT.

The chain has TRBV9 and TRBJ2-2; TRBD2 agrees at 10 bases. V shed 5 bases, J shed 2 bases, and the junction held 3 bases outside the gene matches. This CDR3 region has 15 residues. Germline assignment: CDR1 SGDLS and CDR2 YYNGEE. The CDR3 DNA sequence: TGTGCCAGCAGTACTAGCGGGGTAAACACCGGGGAGCTGTTTTTT. It specifies CASSTSGVNTGELFF. The whole variable domain, remainder taken from reference TRBV9 and TRBJ2-2, is DSGVTQTPKHLITATGQRVTLRCSPRSGDLSVYWYQQSLDQGLQFLIQYYNGEERAKGNILERFSAQQFPDLHSELNLSSLELGDSALYFCASSTSGVNTGELFFGEGSRLTVL.

The V call is TRBV6-6, the J call TRBJ2-2; 9 nucleotides line up with TRBD2. Trimming took 8 bases from V and 0 from J; bases not matched to a gene: 7. The CDR3 is 16 amino acids. Germline V lookup: CDR1 MNHNY, CDR2 SVGAGI (reference sequence). The CDR3 protein is CASGPLAGTNTGELFF. In DNA, the CDR3 is TGTGCCAGCGGTCCCCTAGCGGGGACGAACACCGGGGAGCTGTTTTTT.

A single count supports this clone. This sequence joins TRBV6-2 or TRBV6-3 and TRBJ2-1; 12 nucleotides agree with TRBD2. Germline-derived CDR1 and CDR2 are MNHEY and SVGEGT. V shed 5 bases, J shed 0 bases, and the junction held 5 bases outside the gene matches. CDR3 length: 17 amino acids. The CDR3 nucleotides read TGTGCCAGCAGTAAGGGACTAGCGGGTAGCTCCTACAATGAGCAGTTCTTC. Amino acid sequence: CASSKGLAGSSYNEQFF.

The chain recombines TRBV7-2 with TRBJ1-6, with 8 positions matching TRBD1. V lost 2 bases to trimming and J lost 14 bases; unmatched junction nucleotides: 14. The CDR3 consists of 16 residues. Germline CDR1 reads SGHTA; CDR2 reads FQGNSA. The CDR3: CASSLRGGQALGTLHF. CDR3 sequence (DNA): TGTGCCAGCAGCTTAAGGGGGGGACAGGCACTAGGAACCCTCCACTTT.

V gene TRBV3-1 (or the pseudogene TRBV3-2) combines with J gene TRBJ2-7; 7 nucleotides agree with TRBD2. Trimming removed 0 bases from V and 7 bases from J; junction bases left unmatched: 21. Germline-derived CDR1 and CDR2 are LGHDT and YNNKEL (reference sequence). The CDR3 totals 19 residues. The CDR3 DNA reads TGTGCCAGCAGCCAAGATAGAATCTTTGGGCTAGCGGTCTCGGGGGAGCAGTACGTC. Translated, it gives CASSQDRIFGLAVSGEQYV.